Listed here is a single T cell receptor (beta chain). Antigen unknown. This entry comes from a study of T-cell memory formation after mild COVID-19. Study observations and caveats: Whether second-wave clones peaking at day 37 were SARS-CoV-2 specific went unconfirmed. Among CD4+ contracting clones, most were CM and EM, and CD8+ ones EMRA. Day 15 to 85 contracting clones showed balanced CD4/CD8; later expanders leaned CD4+.

Per the germline V gene, CDR1 is SGHTA and CDR2 is FQGTGA. This CDR3 has 13 residues. V shed 3 bases and J shed 3 bases, with 8 bases lying between them. Barcoded TCR alpha and TCR beta cDNA libraries with UMIs came from 5'RACE using constant-segment primers. MiXCR, run by TCRdb on the 5' RACE reads, gives a single entry per CDR3 protein. This table holds some 130,000 distinct CDR3 sequences, 16% found once. Material: PBMCs or a T cell subset sorted from them (not recorded which). The chain links TRBV7-3 to TRBJ1-1; D call uncertain. The sequence derives from an adult woman who had mild COVID-19 (a few samples of this study predate the infection). Cell type and time point are not known. The CDR3 nucleotides are TGTGCCAGCAGCTTCAGATGGGACACTGAAGCTTTCTTT. This gives the protein CASSFRWDTEAFF.